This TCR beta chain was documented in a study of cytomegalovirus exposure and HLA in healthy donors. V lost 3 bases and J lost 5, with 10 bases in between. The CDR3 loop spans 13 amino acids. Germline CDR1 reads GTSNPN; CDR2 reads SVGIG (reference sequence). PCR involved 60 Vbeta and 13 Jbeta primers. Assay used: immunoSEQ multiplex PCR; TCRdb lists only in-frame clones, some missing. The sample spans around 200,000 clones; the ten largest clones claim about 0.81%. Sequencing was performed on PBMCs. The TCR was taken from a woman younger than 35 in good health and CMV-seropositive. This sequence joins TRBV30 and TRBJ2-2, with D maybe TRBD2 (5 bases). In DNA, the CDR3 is TGTGCCTGGAGCGGGGATTGGACCGGGGAGCTGTTTTTT. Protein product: CAWSGDWTGELFF.